Following are 25 T cell receptor beta chains from one sample sequenced in a study of cytomegalovirus exposure and HLA in healthy donors. The PCR made use of 60 Vbeta and 13 Jbeta primers. Method: immunoSEQ multiplex PCR; TCRdb's copy keeps in-frame clones and lacks some. The data hold about 150,000 clones, with 75% to 85% observed a single time. The sequencing sample was made of PBMCs. These receptors originate from a man aged 45-65 years in good health and CMV-seropositive.

This chain joins TRBV7-8 and TRBJ2-3; 13 bases fit TRBD2. Germline CDR1 reads SGHVS; CDR2 reads FQNEAQ. V was clipped by 5 bases and J by 2 bases; unmatched bases: 4. The CDR3 runs 16 residues. In DNA, the CDR3 is TGTGCCAGCAGCGCACTAGCGGGAGGGAACACAGATACGCAGTATTTT. As protein: CASSALAGGNTDTQYF.

The chain joins TRBV10-1 to TRBJ1-1; 8 bases fit TRBD1. Germline CDR1 WNHNN, CDR2 SYGVQD (reference sequence). V was clipped by 3 bases and J by 4 bases; unmatched bases: 10. CDR3 size: 16 residues. The CDR3 DNA sequence: TGCGCCAGCAGTGAAGGCAGGGGGCGATGGAGCACTGAAGCTTTCTTT. Its translation is CASSEGRGRWSTEAFF.

This clone has a handful of counts. The chain has TRBV6-1 and TRBJ2-7; 7 bases match TRBD2. Trimming cost V 7 bases and J 3 bases; bases outside gene matches: 12. The germline V gene encodes CDR1 MNHNS and CDR2 SASEGT. The CDR3 spans 15 residues. In DNA, the CDR3 is TGTGCCAGCAACCCCGTGGGGGGGACTCACTACGAGCAGTACGTC. Its translation is CASNPVGGTHYEQYV.

This clone has only a few counts. The J gene is TRBJ2-5, the V gene TRBV10-1; a possible D gene is TRBD1 (6 bases). TRBJ2-7 matches the DNA end more closely, so the J call is doubtful. Germline V gene sequence: CDR1 WNHNN, CDR2 SYGVQD (reference sequence). There are 14 residues in the CDR3. The CDR3 DNA sequence: TGCGCCAGCAGTGAGACAGGGATCTCCTACGAGCAGTACTTC. The encoded protein is CASSETGISYEQYF.

The chain uses TRBV19 and TRBJ1-2; the match to TRBD1 covers 8 bases. The CDR3 spans 13 residues. Germline V lookup: CDR1 LNHDA, CDR2 SQIVND (reference sequence). V trimming: 10 bases; J trimming: 3 bases; junction bases outside the gene matches: 7. CDR3: CATSGTGYYGYTF. In DNA, the CDR3 is TGTGCCACCTCCGGGACAGGCTACTATGGCTACACCTTC.

This clone is a singleton in its sample. This chain uses TRBV27 with TRBJ1-5; 7 bases line up with TRBD1. Germline CDR1 reads MNHEY; CDR2 reads SMNVEV (reference sequence). The J segment lost 2 bases and the V segment lost 5 bases, leaving 3 bases of the junction unmatched. The CDR3 is 14 amino acids. The CDR3 region has the DNA TGTGCCAGCAGTAAACAGGGGCGCAATCAGCCCCAGCATTTT. Amino acid sequence: CASSKQGRNQPQHF.

This clone was found once. This chain connects TRBV10-3 to TRBJ2-3, with 7 bases aligning to TRBD1. Looked up from germline, CDR1 is ENHRY and CDR2 is SYGVKD. The J segment lost 6 bases and the V segment lost 3 bases, leaving 9 bases of the junction unmatched. This CDR3 region has 15 residues. The chain's CDR3 is CAISDLDRALDTQYF. CDR3 in DNA: TGTGCCATCAGTGACCTAGACAGGGCGTTGGATACGCAGTATTTT.

CDR3 nucleotides: TGTGCCAGCAGTGACGAGACTAGCGGGAAGAATGAGCAGTTCTTC. Translation gives CASSDETSGKNEQFF. The V call is TRBV6-4, the J call TRBJ2-1; 11 bases agree with TRBD2. Germline loops: CDR1 MRHNA, CDR2 SNTAGT. This CDR3 region has 15 residues. Germline trimming cut 2 bases from V and 7 bases from J; bases unmatched to any gene: 4.

The J gene is TRBJ2-2, the V gene TRBV5-6; 7 nucleotides agree with TRBD1. CDR1 is SGHDT, CDR2 YYEEEE, per germline. The CDR3 spans 14 residues. The J segment lost 6 bases and the V segment lost 4 bases, leaving 6 bases of the junction unmatched. The CDR3 sequence is CASSGNTGAGELFF. Written as DNA, the CDR3 is TGTGCCAGCAGCGGAAATACAGGGGCCGGGGAGCTGTTTTTT.

The chain is built from TRBV5-1 and TRBJ2-1; 8 positions match TRBD1. The CDR3 runs 15 residues. Germline V CDR1 and CDR2: SGHRS, YFSETQ. Trimming at V came to 4 bases and at J to 7 bases, leaving 10 bases not matched to a gene. CDR3 sequence reads: CASSQRQGSLNEQFF. CDR3 in DNA: TGCGCCAGCAGCCAGCGACAGGGGAGTTTAAATGAGCAGTTCTTC.

V is TRBV7-9 and J is TRBJ1-6; D gene ambiguous. There are 13 residues in the CDR3. CDR1 and CDR2 (germline): SEHNR, FQNEAQ (reference sequence). V lost 6 bases and J 7 bases, leaving 10 bases between the germline ends. The CDR3 loop is CASRRTENSPLHF. In DNA, the CDR3 is TGTGCCAGCAGACGGACTGAGAATTCACCCCTCCACTTT.

This clone was picked up a small number of times. The rearrangement links TRBV9 to TRBJ1-2; no definite D call. CDR1 and CDR2 from the germline V gene are SGDLS and YYNGEE. The CDR3 runs 15 residues. The V gene lost 4 bases and the J gene lost 5 bases, with 18 bases spanning the gap. Here the CDR3 DNA reads TGTGCCAGCAGCCCCGGGGAGATTACTAGGTATGGCTACACCTTC. This translates into CASSPGEITRYGYTF.

The chain recombines TRBV9 with TRBJ2-1; 11 bases match TRBD2. CDR1 SGDLS and CDR2 YYNGEE come from the germline V gene. V was clipped by 0 bases and J by 11 bases; unmatched bases: 4. The CDR3 has 14 amino acids. The CDR3: CASSVDSGRAKQFF. The CDR3 coding sequence is TGTGCCAGCAGCGTAGATAGCGGGAGGGCTAAGCAGTTCTTC.

This chain joins TRBV9 and TRBJ2-1; possibly TRBD2 for D (6 bases). This CDR3 spans 16 amino acids. V lost 4 bases and J lost 6, with 20 bases in between. Germline V gene lookup returns CDR1 SGDLS and CDR2 YYNGEE. CDR3 sequence (DNA): TGTGCCAGCAGCCCGCGGGGACCCACCGAGGCCAATGAGCAGTTCTTC. The encoded protein is CASSPRGPTEANEQFF.

The CDR3 region is CASSLGSSGESYEQYF. The CDR3 DNA is TGTGCCAGCAGTTTAGGTAGCTCTGGAGAGTCCTACGAGCAGTACTTC. The V and J genes are TRBV27 and TRBJ2-7; no clear D. Germline-derived CDR1 and CDR2 are MNHEY and SMNVEV (reference sequence). The V gene lost 2 bases and the J gene lost 1 base, with 15 bases spanning the gap. The CDR3 runs 16 residues.

There are a few counts of this clone. One end of the junction is discordant with germline, which a read error may explain. The chain combines TRBV19 with TRBJ1-1; tentatively, D is TRBD1 (6 bases). The CDR3 is made up of 13 amino acids. Germline-derived CDR1 and CDR2 are LNHDA and SQIVND (reference sequence). Here the CDR3 reads CASNIQGYTEAFF. DNA for the CDR3: TGTGCCAGTAATATACAGGGTTACACTGAAGCTTTCTTT.

The chain joins TRBV4-2 to TRBJ2-1; 11 positions match TRBD2. CDR3 length: 17 residues. CDR1 is LGHNA and CDR2 is YNFKEQ in the germline V gene. The junction had 11 bases not matched to a gene; V was cut back by 0 bases and J by 10 bases. The CDR3 loop reads CASSQDPPGLAAWEQFF. CDR3 nucleotide sequence: TGTGCCAGCAGCCAAGATCCCCCGGGACTAGCGGCCTGGGAGCAGTTCTTC.

A few counts support this clone. In DNA, the CDR3 is TGTGCCAGCAGCGTCCGGGACTTTGGCACAGATACGCAGTATTTT. This encodes CASSVRDFGTDTQYF. This chain connects TRBV9 to TRBJ2-3; possibly TRBD2 for D (6 bases). Germline lookup yields CDR1 SGDLS and CDR2 YYNGEE. This CDR3 has 15 residues. Trimming stripped 2 bases from V and 1 base from J, with 11 bases between.

This sequence joins TRBV5-1 and TRBJ1-2, with a tentative D call TRBD1 (6 bases). The CDR3 contains 14 residues. The germline V gene encodes CDR1 SGHRS and CDR2 YFSETQ. Trimming removed 5 bases from V and 7 bases from J, with 18 bases in between. The CDR3 DNA reads TGCGCCAGCAGGTCAGGGGAGAGGCTAAGTGGCTACACCTTC. It translates to CASRSGERLSGYTF.

The rearrangement joins TRBV2 to TRBJ1-4; no reliable D call. Trimming pared 7 bases from V and 7 bases from J, leaving 16 bases between. Germline-derived CDR1 and CDR2 are SNHLY and FYNNEI. CDR3 length: 14 residues. The CDR3 DNA is TGTGCCAGCAACCCAACGAGAGGGAGTGAAAAACTGTTTTTT. Protein sequence: CASNPTRGSEKLFF.

V usage is TRBV19 and J usage is TRBJ2-3, with 11 bases matching TRBD1. This CDR3 is 16 amino acids long. CDR1 and CDR2 from the germline V gene are LNHDA and SQIVND (reference sequence). The J segment lost 2 bases and the V segment lost 2 bases, leaving 3 bases of the junction unmatched. The CDR3 is CASSIRTGGSTDTQYF. The CDR3 DNA reads as TGTGCCAGTAGTATAAGGACAGGGGGCTCCACAGATACGCAGTATTTT.

The chain has TRBV11-2 and TRBJ2-7; 7 bases align to TRBD1. The CDR3 loop spans 14 amino acids. Germline values: CDR1 SGHAT, CDR2 FQNNGV. The V and J ends lost 5 bases and 2 bases, in that order; junction bases with no gene match: 6. The CDR3, as DNA: TGTGCCAGCAGCATTCTGGGACAGACCTACGAGCAGTACGTC. Translation gives CASSILGQTYEQYV.

A few counts support this clone. The rearrangement links TRBV6-1 to TRBJ1-1; no clear D. CDR1 and CDR2 from the germline V gene are MNHNS and SASEGT. V lost 4 bases and J lost 0, with 9 bases in between. This CDR3 is built from 14 residues. The CDR3, as DNA: TGTGCCAGCAGTGTCCCCACAGTGAACACTGAAGCTTTCTTT. This sequence encodes CASSVPTVNTEAFF.

The rearrangement joins TRBV11-3 to TRBJ2-1, with a weak D call TRBD1 (5 bases). Germline V CDR1 and CDR2: SGHNT, YENEEA. The CDR3 sequence is 15 residues long. V gave up 0 bases and J gave up 6 bases, with 12 bases separating them. The CDR3 sequence: CASSLDRVVVNEQFF. CDR3 bases: TGTGCCAGCAGCTTAGACAGGGTAGTTGTCAATGAGCAGTTCTTC.

The chain combines TRBV6-5 with TRBJ2-3; possible D gene TRBD2, 6 bases. CDR3 size: 15 residues. V lost 0 bases to trimming and J lost 5 bases, with 12 bases between them. CDR1 and CDR2 (germline): MNHEY, SVGAGI. CDR3 coding DNA: TGTGCCAGCAGTTACTCACCGGGGAGGAGAGATACGCAGTATTTT. Translation: CASSYSPGRRDTQYF.